This T cell receptor (beta chain) comes out of a study of T-cell reconstitution after alpha-beta-depleted transplantation in children. Study-wide findings and caveats: Reportedly, roughly two months post-transplant, alpha-beta T cells arose from several hundred expanded graft clones. Newly made T cells mostly supplied T-cell counts and diversity one year after transplant.

This CDR3 is built from 15 residues. V lost 1 base to trimming and J lost 7 bases; unmatched junction nucleotides: 6. CDR1 MGHRA and CDR2 YSYEKL come from the germline V gene. Comments on this clonotype: What it binds is not known.

TCRbeta library preparation incorporated unique molecular identifiers. From the PCR reads, TCRdb called clonotypes with MiXCR, one entry per CDR3 protein. This table has roughly 310,000 distinct CDR3 sequences, approximately 20% appearing once. This clonotype originated in a male patient younger than 18 who had a stem cell transplant for acute lymphoblastic leukemia, so the T cells may come from the graft donor. Sequenced material: PBMCs, mostly from graft donor cells, taken 180 days after TCRalphabeta/CD19-depleted stem cell transplant. The chain employs TRBV4-1 and TRBJ2-1; 8 positions agree with TRBD1. In nucleotides, the CDR3 is TGCGCCAGCAGCCAAGTCCAGGGGGCGGGAAATGAGCAGTTCTTC. This codes for CASSQVQGAGNEQFF.